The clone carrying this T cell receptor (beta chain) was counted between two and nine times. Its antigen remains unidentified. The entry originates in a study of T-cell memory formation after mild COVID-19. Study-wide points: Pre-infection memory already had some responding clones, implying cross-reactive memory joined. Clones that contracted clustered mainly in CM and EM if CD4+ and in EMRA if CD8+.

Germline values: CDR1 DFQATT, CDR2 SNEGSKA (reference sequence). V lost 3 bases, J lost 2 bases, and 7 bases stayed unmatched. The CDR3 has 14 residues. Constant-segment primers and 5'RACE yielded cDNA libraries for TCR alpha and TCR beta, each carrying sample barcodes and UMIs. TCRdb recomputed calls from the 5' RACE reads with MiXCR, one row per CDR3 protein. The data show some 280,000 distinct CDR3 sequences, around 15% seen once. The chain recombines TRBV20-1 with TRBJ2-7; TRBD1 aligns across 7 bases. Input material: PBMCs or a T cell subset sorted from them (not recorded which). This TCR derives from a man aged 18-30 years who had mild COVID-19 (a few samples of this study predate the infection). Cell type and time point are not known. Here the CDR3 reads CSARVRQGAYEQYF. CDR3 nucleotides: TGCAGTGCTAGGGTGCGGCAGGGGGCCTACGAGCAGTACTTC.